This T cell receptor beta chain was documented in a study of beta chain features in type 1 diabetes. Germline V gene data show CDR1 as SQVTM and CDR2 as ANQGSEA. V lost 4 bases and J lost 4; bases outside the gene matches: 5. The CDR3 extends over 14 amino acids. cDNA synthesis used the whole RNA isolate, giving expressed TCRB sequences. Clones were read by immunoSEQ multiplex PCR, and TCRdb kept only the in-frame ones, dropping some. Of a few hundred thousand clones in the sample, roughly 24% were seen once. Regarding the study as a whole: High-TCR-expressing cells could be over-represented by cDNA sequencing. There was a moderate but significant shortening of TCRB CDR3s in all four CD4+ subsets of Type 1 diabetes patients.

This clone was observed a handful of times. What it recognizes is unknown. This same CDR3 is encoded by further DNA sequences in the sample. Sorting based on CD45RO/CCR7/CD25/CD127/CD95/CD27 separated CD4+ naive, central memory, regulatory and stem cell-like memory cells. The TCR comes from a woman in her twenties or thirties with type 1 diabetes. The specimen was naive CD4+ T cells from blood. The chain combines TRBV29-1 with TRBJ2-1, with TRBD1 matching 9 bases. CDR3 loop: CSVASGTGYNEQFF. The CDR3 DNA reads as TGCAGCGTTGCATCCGGGACAGGGTACAATGAGCAGTTCTTC.